This entry is about one T cell receptor (beta chain). Its antigen is not known. V lost 1 base, J lost 5 bases, and 11 bases lay in between. This CDR3 contains 14 residues. CDR1 and CDR2 (germline): SGHAT, FQDESV (reference sequence). Two replicates per tumor sample, mostly from roughly 4.8 ug of genomic DNA. Produced via immunoSEQ multiplex PCR; TCRdb's table is partial and in-frame only. The sample contains around 15,000 clones, approximately 40% of which appear only once. The sample comes from a study of neoadjuvant anti-PD-1 for oral cavity cancer. About the research overall: Patients without progression got a fourth dose around day 43. Study-wide results and limits: Only a few patients per response group were TCR-analyzed; validation needed.

Time point here: after neoadjuvant nivolumab, at surgical resection. The sample consisted of tumor tissue, taken after nivolumab (anti-PD-1) treatment. The sequence came from a person aged 40 to 85 with oral cavity squamous cell carcinoma. This chain links TRBV11-1 with TRBJ1-1; D may be TRBD1 (6 bases). This CDR3 is CASSLVGGSTEAFF. CDR3 DNA: TGTGCCAGCAGCTTAGTAGGGGGGAGTACTGAAGCTTTCTTT. Full variable domain (rest looked up from reference TRBV11-1 and TRBJ1-1): EAEVAQSPRYKITEKSQAVAFWCDPISGHATLYWYRQILGQGPELLVQFQDESVVDDSQLPKDRFSAERLKGVDSTLKIQPAELGDSAMYLCASSLVGGSTEAFFGQGTRLTVV.